What follows are 22 T cell receptor beta chains derived from one specimen sequenced in a study of T-cell memory formation after mild COVID-19. TCRdb reprocessed the 5' RACE reads with MiXCR, giving one entry per CDR3 protein. The sample includes roughly 150,000 distinct CDR3 sequences, 13% of them seen just once. The sample consisted of PBMCs or a T cell subset sorted from them (not recorded which). All receptors derive from a man younger than 30 who had mild COVID-19 (a few samples of this study predate the infection). Cell type and time point are not known.

V is TRBV9 and J is TRBJ2-1; no clear D. V was cut by 0 bases and J by 9 bases, with 16 bases left in between. The CDR3 has 15 amino acids. Germline-derived CDR1 and CDR2 are SGDLS and YYNGEE. This CDR3 reads CASSVGSARWSEQFF. The CDR3 nucleotides read TGTGCCAGCAGCGTAGGCTCAGCGCGGTGGAGTGAGCAGTTCTTC.

This clonotype was detected a few times. The gene calls are TRBV30 and TRBJ2-7; a possible D gene is TRBD2 (6 bases). CDR3 length: 11 amino acids. Germline CDR1 reads GTSNPN; CDR2 reads SVGIG (reference sequence). V lost 2 bases and J lost 9, with 11 bases in between. The CDR3 DNA follows: TGTGCCTGGAGTTCGGGGGAACGGCAGTACTTC. Its protein is CAWSSGERQYF. The full variable domain, in which reference TRBV30 and TRBJ2-7 provide the parts outside the CDR3, is SQTIHQWPATLVQPVGSPLSLECTVEGTSNPNLYWYRQAAGRGLQLLFYSVGIGQISSEVPQNLSASRPQDRQFILSSKKLLLSDSGFYLCAWSSGERQYFGPGTRLTVT.

This sequence joins TRBV6-6 and TRBJ2-7; 8 bases match TRBD1. CDR1 and CDR2 from the germline V gene are MNHNY and SVGAGI (reference sequence). This CDR3 spans 13 amino acids. J lost 7 bases, V lost 6 bases, and 8 bases had no gene match. The CDR3, as DNA: TGTGCCAGCAGGGACAGGGTATTAGGAGAGCAGTACTTC. It codes for CASRDRVLGEQYF.

CDR3 protein: CASSGTGGANYGYTF. The CDR3 region has the DNA TGTGCCAGCAGTGGGACAGGGGGCGCTAACTATGGCTACACCTTC. The chain is built from TRBV25-1 and TRBJ1-2; 11 nucleotides line up with TRBD1. Trimming at V came to 4 bases and at J to 0 bases, leaving 1 base not matched to a gene. The CDR3 is 15 amino acids. Per the germline V gene, CDR1 is MGHDK and CDR2 is SYGVNS.

V and J are TRBV29-1 and TRBJ1-2; D might be TRBD1 (5 bases). Per the germline V gene, CDR1 is SQVTM and CDR2 is ANQGSEA. Trimming shortened V by 7 bases and J by 1 base, and 7 bases separated the two germline ends. CDR3 size: 11 residues. The CDR3 coding sequence is TGCAGCGCGACAGTTAACTATGGCTACACCTTC. This sequence encodes CSATVNYGYTF.

The chain is built from TRBV29-1 and TRBJ1-6; 8 bases are a match to TRBD1. The V and J ends lost 4 bases and 8 bases, in that order; junction bases with no gene match: 4. This CDR3 region has 13 residues. Germline V lookup: CDR1 SQVTM, CDR2 ANQGSEA. CDR3 in DNA: TGCAGCGTTGGATCAGGGGGCGATTCACCCCTCCACTTT. It specifies CSVGSGGDSPLHF.

This clonotype was recorded at least ten times. The V and J genes are TRBV7-2 and TRBJ2-5; 9 bases agree with TRBD1. CDR3 length: 14 residues. Trimming removed 4 bases from V and 9 bases from J; junction bases left unmatched: 9. Germline CDR1 is SGHTA and CDR2 is FQGNSA. CDR3 residues: CASSSYRGRMAQYF. The CDR3, as DNA: TGTGCCAGCAGCTCATACAGGGGGCGCATGGCCCAGTACTTC.

This chain joins TRBV5-1 and TRBJ2-3; D not resolved. The length of the CDR3 is 14 residues. Germline V lookup: CDR1 SGHRS, CDR2 YFSETQ. The V end lost 2 bases, the J end lost 4 bases, and 11 bases lay between the germline ends. This CDR3 is CASSLYVSADTQYF. CDR3 in DNA: TGCGCCAGCAGCTTATACGTGTCGGCAGATACGCAGTATTTT.

This clonotype was recorded at least ten times. V gene TRBV2 combines with J gene TRBJ2-4, with D unresolved. V shed 3 bases and J shed 7 bases, with 13 bases lying between them. Germline assignment: CDR1 SNHLY and CDR2 FYNNEI. The CDR3 has 14 amino acids. CDR3 DNA sequence: TGTGCCAGCAGTGATGGCGCAGCGAGGAACATTCAGTACTTC. Translation gives CASSDGAARNIQYF.

The chain uses TRBV5-1 and TRBJ2-1; 10 nucleotides line up with TRBD1. The J segment lost 6 bases and the V segment lost 4 bases, leaving 7 bases of the junction unmatched. CDR1 is SGHRS and CDR2 is YFSETQ in the germline V gene. CDR3 size: 15 residues. The DNA for the CDR3 is TGCGCCAGCAGCCACCGGGACAGGGGTTCCAATGAGCAGTTCTTC. As protein: CASSHRDRGSNEQFF.

In its sample, this clonotype was seen a few times. This chain connects TRBV5-4 to TRBJ1-1; 8 bases align to TRBD1. The V and J ends lost 4 bases and 7 bases, in that order; junction bases with no gene match: 9. Germline V lookup: CDR1 SGHNT, CDR2 YYREEE (reference sequence). The CDR3 is 14 residues long. The CDR3 DNA reads as TGTGCCAGCAGCGGGGGACAGGTTAGGGGTGAAGCTTTCTTT. Its protein product is CASSGGQVRGEAFF.

This clonotype was counted at least ten times. The chain couples TRBV7-9 to TRBJ2-7; D is ambiguous. V gave up 3 bases and J gave up 0 bases, with 6 bases separating them. Germline values: CDR1 SEHNR, CDR2 FQNEAQ (reference sequence). This CDR3 has 13 residues. The chain's CDR3 is CASSFQTSYEQYF. The CDR3 DNA reads as TGTGCCAGCAGCTTCCAGACCTCCTACGAGCAGTACTTC.

The chain uses TRBV12-5 and TRBJ2-1, with 9 bases lining up with TRBD2. Germline values: CDR1 LGHNT, CDR2 FRNRAP. J was trimmed by 8 bases and V by 6 bases; bases with no gene match: 11. CDR3 length: 15 amino acids. The CDR3 DNA reads as TGTGCTAGTGGCCTGGGTCTAGCGGGGTCCGATGAGCAGTTCTTC. Protein: CASGLGLAGSDEQFF.

Only a few counts were recorded for this clonotype. The rearrangement links TRBV4-3 to TRBJ2-3; no clear D gene. V was shortened by 3 bases and J by 5 bases, with 9 bases between the two germline ends. There are 13 residues in the CDR3. Germline V gene data show CDR1 as LGHNA and CDR2 as YSLEER. The CDR3: CASSQGYQDTQYF. In DNA form, the CDR3 reads TGCGCCAGCAGCCAGGGTTATCAAGATACGCAGTATTTT.

The chain carries TRBV3-1 and TRBJ1-3; D ambiguous. Germline CDR1 is LGHDT and CDR2 is YNNKEL (reference sequence). V gave up 6 bases and J gave up 2 bases, with 5 bases separating them. This CDR3 region has 12 residues. The CDR3 DNA is TGTGCCAGCAGGACCCCTGGAAACACCATATATTTT. Amino acid sequence: CASRTPGNTIYF.

This clonotype was observed a handful of times. The rearrangement uses TRBV6-2 or TRBV6-3 and TRBJ2-5, with 7 nucleotides matching TRBD2. Trimming removed 6 bases from V and 11 bases from J; junction bases left unmatched: 12. Germline loops: CDR1 MNHEY, CDR2 SVGEGT. The CDR3 runs 13 residues. CDR3 region: CASRLTSRITQYF. The CDR3 bases are TGTGCCAGCAGATTGACTAGCCGGATAACTCAGTACTTC.

This clonotype was picked up a small number of times. V and J are TRBV20-1 and TRBJ2-7; D gene uncertain. Trimming took off 2 bases at V and 2 bases at J, with 7 bases between the two ends. The germline CDR1 and CDR2 sequences are DFQATT and SNEGSKA (reference sequence). The CDR3 covers 12 residues. The CDR3 loop is CSARQSPYEQYV. CDR3 coding DNA: TGCAGTGCTAGACAGTCCCCCTACGAGCAGTACGTC.

A few counts support this clonotype. This rearrangement joins TRBV20-1 to TRBJ2-6; maybe TRBD2 (5 bases). CDR3 length: 15 amino acids. V lost 5 bases, J lost 0 bases, and 11 bases lay in between. Germline V lookup: CDR1 DFQATT, CDR2 SNEGSKA (reference sequence). The DNA for the CDR3 is TGCAGTGCTGATGGAGGCTTCTCTGGGGCCAACGTCCTGACTTTC. Protein sequence: CSADGGFSGANVLTF.

This rearrangement joins TRBV5-1 to TRBJ1-2; D is undetermined. CDR3 length: 13 residues. V dropped 5 bases and J dropped 8 bases, with 16 bases sitting between them. Germline V gene sequence: CDR1 SGHRS, CDR2 YFSETQ. The CDR3 DNA reads TGCGCCAGCAGGGACGGACCGAGAGGGGGCTACACCTTC. Amino acids: CASRDGPRGGYTF. The entire variable domain, with the rest obtained from reference TRBV5-1 and TRBJ1-2, is as follows: KAGVTQTPRYLIKTRGQQVTLSCSPISGHRSVSWYQQTPGQGLQFLFEYFSETQRNKGNFPGRFSGRQFSNSRSEMNVSTLELGDSALYLCASRDGPRGGYTFGSGTRLTVV.

The rearrangement joins TRBV24-1 to TRBJ2-3; 9 nucleotides agree with TRBD1. The V gene end was trimmed by 0 bases and the J gene end by 1 base; junction bases not matched to a gene: 4. Germline lookup yields CDR1 KGHDR and CDR2 SFDVKD. The CDR3 runs 17 residues. The CDR3 here is CATSDLRGQGGTDTQYF. CDR3 nucleotide sequence: TGTGCCACCAGTGATTTGCGGGGACAGGGTGGCACAGATACGCAGTATTTT.

V usage is TRBV5-1 and J usage is TRBJ1-1; TRBD1 might be the D (5 bases). This CDR3 spans 15 amino acids. CDR1 is SGHRS and CDR2 is YFSETQ in the germline V gene. Trimming shortened V by 3 bases and J by 5 bases, and 17 bases separated the two germline ends. Here the CDR3 reads CASSSLNPGKTEAFF. As DNA, the CDR3 is TGCGCCAGCAGCTCCCTTAACCCAGGGAAAACTGAAGCTTTCTTT.

Of note for this clonotype: One end of the junction fails to match germline, which may point to a read error. This sequence joins TRBV29-1 and TRBJ1-1, with D possibly matching TRBD1 (5 bases). Germline V gene lookup returns CDR1 SQVTM and CDR2 ANQGSEA. The CDR3 is 13 amino acids. CDR3 DNA: TGCAGCGCTGTGACAGACTGGCACACTGAAGTTTTCTTT. This translates into CSAVTDWHTEVFF.